This T cell receptor beta chain was identified in a study of Graves' ophthalmopathy and Graves' hyperthyroidism. Study observations and caveats: Appearing in blood as well were most expanded thyroid clonotypes above 0.001 frequency.

RNA transcripts were the source from which TCR beta CDR3 regions were amplified. The authors performed first-round RT-PCR with HTBI primers and then a second-round multiplex PCR. A single record per CDR3 protein comes from TCRdb applying MiXCR to the multiplex PCR reads. This sample has about 1.2 million distinct CDR3 sequences, with 36% found just once. A diagnosis was made from clinical symptoms together with serum thyroxine, TRAb, thyroid ultrasound and orbital computed tomography. The CDR3 is 15 residues long. The germline V gene has CDR1 MGHDK and CDR2 SYGVNS. V lost 6 bases, J lost 3 bases, and 14 bases lay in between. Of note for this clonotype: Antigen unknown.

Specimen: peripheral blood or thyroid tissue (not recorded which). This chain uses TRBV25-1 with TRBJ2-2; the D call may be TRBD1 or TRBD2 (6 bases each). This clonotype was sampled from an adult man with Graves' hyperthyroidism. CDR3 sequence: CASSSDGGHTGELFF. DNA of the CDR3: TGTGCCAGCAGCAGTGACGGGGGCCACACCGGGGAGCTGTTTTTT.